The 9 T cell receptor beta chains below all came from one sample that was sequenced in a study of shared clonotypes between healthy human individuals. This table comes from immunoSEQ multiplex PCR, and its TCRdb copy is limited to in-frame clones, with some not included. The sample holds over 2 million clones; roughly 90% are singletons and the top ten take around 0.4%. Sequences were obtained from naive CD4+ T cells from PBMCs. The subset: CD45RA+ positively selected. These receptors came from a man aged 18 to 29 in good health. Some clones in this sample may be carry-over from other donors' samples.

Concerning this clone: At one of its ends the junction is not consistent with the germline gene, which may arise from a read error. This chain uses TRBV2 with TRBJ1-1; TRBD1 matches at 7 bases. The germline gives CDR1 SNHLY, CDR2 FYNNEI. CDR3 length: 15 residues. In DNA, the CDR3 is TGTGCCAGCAGCCCACAGGGGCGGGTGAAGACTGAAGCTTTCTTT. Its protein is CASSPQGRVKTEAFF.

This chain links TRBV28 with TRBJ1-2; D gene ambiguous. V dropped 8 bases and J dropped 7 bases, with 11 bases sitting between them. Germline CDR1 is MDHEN and CDR2 is SYDVKM. The CDR3 length is 11 residues. DNA for the CDR3: TGTGCCAGCCGCGGTTTCGGTGGCTACACCTTC. It is translated as CASRGFGGYTF.

The CDR3 DNA follows: TGTGCCAGCAGCAACCCCGGGACTAGCGGGAGTGGTGTTACGCAGTATTTT. Translation: CASSNPGTSGSGVTQYF. J is TRBJ2-3 and V is TRBV21-1; the D segment call TRBD2 is taken from the table without a DNA check. TRBV21-1 is a pseudogene segment. The CDR3 runs 17 residues.

This chain links TRBV7-6 with TRBJ2-3; either TRBD1 or TRBD2 may supply D (5 bases each). The CDR3 runs to 14 residues. The V end was cut by 5 bases, the J end by 2 bases, with 11 bases between. The V gene's germline CDR1 is SGHVS and CDR2 FNYEAQ. CDR3 bases: TGTGCCAGCAGCCGGGGACGGAACACAGATACGCAGTATTTT. It is translated as CASSRGRNTDTQYF.

The chain joins TRBV9 to TRBJ2-7; D possibly uses TRBD1 or TRBD2 (5 bases each). Between the trimmed V and J ends, which lost 0 bases and 6 bases, there was a span of 16 bases. Germline CDR1 SGDLS, CDR2 YYNGEE. The CDR3 is 15 amino acids. CDR3 amino acids: CASSVAWGIDSEQYF. DNA for the CDR3: TGTGCCAGCAGCGTAGCGTGGGGGATAGACAGCGAGCAGTACTTC.

This clone was observed a single time. CDR3 region: CASSPLLAGAENEQFF. The CDR3 DNA sequence: TGCGCCAGCAGCCCGCTCCTAGCGGGAGCGGAGAATGAGCAGTTCTTC. The rearrangement links TRBV5-1 to TRBJ2-1, with TRBD2 matching over 10 bases. CDR3 length: 16 amino acids. V was clipped by 4 bases and J by 7 bases; unmatched bases: 11. The germline V gene has CDR1 SGHRS and CDR2 YFSETQ. Looking up the rest from reference TRBV5-1 and TRBJ2-1 gives the full variable domain: KAGVTQTPRYLIKTRGQQVTLSCSPISGHRSVSWYQQTPGQGLQFLFEYFSETQRNKGNFPGRFSGRQFSNSRSEMNVSTLELGDSALYLCASSPLLAGAENEQFFGPGTRLTVL.

J is TRBJ1-2 and V is TRBV30; D is unresolved. The germline V gene has CDR1 GTSNPN and CDR2 SVGIG (reference sequence). The CDR3 has 13 amino acids. The V and J ends lost 2 bases and 6 bases respectively, with 13 bases between them. The CDR3 DNA reads TGTGCCTGGAGTTTGTACGGGATCGATGGCTACACCTTC. It specifies CAWSLYGIDGYTF. Full variable domain (missing parts from reference TRBV30 and TRBJ1-2): SQTIHQWPATLVQPVGSPLSLECTVEGTSNPNLYWYRQAAGRGLQLLFYSVGIGQISSEVPQNLSASRPQDRQFILSSKKLLLSDSGFYLCAWSLYGIDGYTFGSGTRLTVV.

This clone was counted once. This chain uses TRBV28 with TRBJ1-4; D is unclear. The CDR3 totals 15 residues. CDR1 is MDHEN, CDR2 SYDVKM, per germline. V was trimmed by 6 bases and J by 3 bases, leaving 14 bases between them. In DNA, the CDR3 is TGTGCCAGCAGCCCGATCGGGGAGGCTAATGAAAAACTGTTTTTT. Residues: CASSPIGEANEKLFF.

The chain joins TRBV11-3 to TRBJ1-1, with unresolved D. The CDR3 is 17 amino acids. Per germline, CDR1 SGHNT and CDR2 YENEEA. Trimming left V 1 base short and J 4 bases short, with 19 bases between. The CDR3 reads CASSLGQDLLMTTEAFF. CDR3 bases: TGTGCCAGCAGCTTAGGTCAGGACCTTTTGATGACCACTGAAGCTTTCTTT.